This is a list of T cell receptor beta chains from one sample in a study of blood T cell repertoires in COVID-19. Here immunoSEQ multiplex PCR was the method, and the copy in TCRdb shows in-frame clones only, minus some. The sample includes about 50,000 clones, over 80% of them seen just once. The sample comprised peripheral blood. The receptors come from a human donor in a cohort sampled during active COVID-19. The CDR3 runs from the conserved cysteine through the conserved F or W. D genes are given only for firm matches. For some rows the clone size is stated as once, few or many, or as a class when expanded; others skip it.

>TRBD1|once|TRBJ1-6|TRBV5-1
TGCGCCAGCACCTTCGAGGGACAGAATAATTCACCCCTCCACTTT
CASTFEGQNNSPLHF
>NA|NA|TRBJ2-1|TRBV4-3
TGCGCCAGCAGCCACGCAACAGGGGGGGCCTACAATGAGCAGTTCTTC
CASSHATGGAYNEQFF
>NA|NA|TRBJ2-4|TRBV28
TGTGCCAGCAGTAGATATCTGGGCACCAAAAACATTCAGTACTTC
CASSRYLGTKNIQYF
>TRBD1|NA|TRBJ1-5|TRBV6-2/TRBV6-3
TGTGCCAGCAGTTACCTGGGACAGGGTATACAGCCCCAGCATTTT
CASSYLGQGIQPQHF
>TRBD1|NA|TRBJ2-3|TRBV10-3
TGTGCCATCAGTGAAGGACAGGATGGAACAGATACGCAGTATTTT
CAISEGQDGTDTQYF
>NA|NA|TRBJ2-7|TRBV6-5
TGTGCCAGCAATATTATGAACAGGCCCTCCTACGAGCAGTACTTC
CASNIMNRPSYEQYF
>NA|NA|TRBJ1-1|TRBV7-9
TGTGCCAGCAGCCTAACCGACAGCACTGAAGCTTTCTTT
CASSLTDSTEAFF
>NA|NA|TRBJ1-1|TRBV9
TGTGCCAGCAGCGTAGCTCCGAACACTGAAGCTTTCTTT
CASSVAPNTEAFF
>NA|NA|TRBJ2-7|TRBV5-1
TGCGCCAGCAGTTTGGAAGGGGACACCTACGAGCAGTACTTC
CASSLEGDTYEQYF
>TRBD1|NA|TRBJ1-5|TRBV19
TGTGCCAGTAGGACAGGGGGCGCCGGTCAGCCCCAGCATTTT
CASRTGGAGQPQHF
>TRBD1|few|TRBJ1-6|TRBV4-1
TGCGCCAGCAGCCAAGCGGCTTTCCGGGACAGGGGTTCACCCCTCCACTTT
CASSQAAFRDRGSPLHF
>TRBD1|few|TRBJ1-2|TRBV6-5
TGTGCCAGCACCCGGGAAGACAGGGGGTTTGGCTACACCTTC
CASTREDRGFGYTF
>NA|NA|TRBJ1-1|TRBV7-3
TGTGCCAGCAGCTTAACGTCAGGGTCTGAAGCTTTCTTT
CASSLTSGSEAFF
>NA|NA|TRBJ1-1|TRBV29-1
TGCAGCGTTGGCAGCCTCAGGGGCACTGAAGCTTTCTTT
CSVGSLRGTEAFF
>NA|NA|TRBJ1-5|TRBV29-1
TGCAGCGTGGCTGACGGGTTTTTGGGCAATCAGCCCCAGCATTTT
CSVADGFLGNQPQHF
>NA|NA|TRBJ1-3|TRBV6-4
TGTGCCAGCGCTTGGTCGGGGGTTGGAAACACCATATATTTT
CASAWSGVGNTIYF
>TRBD1|NA|TRBJ1-2|TRBV9
TGTGCCAGCAGCGTACTCTCACGTGGGGGACAGGGGAAGTTCTATGGCTACACCTTC
CASSVLSRGGQGKFYGYTF
>NA|NA|TRBJ1-1|TRBV14
TGTGCCAGCAGCCAAGATTCGGGCGGGTTTCGCACTGAAGCTTTCTTT
CASSQDSGGFRTEAFF
>NA|few|TRBJ1-1|TRBV30
TGTGCCTGGAGTCTCCGGAACACTGAAGCTTTCTTT
CAWSLRNTEAFF
>NA|few|TRBJ2-3|TRBV5-1
TGCGCCAGCAGCATTTGGCCGGGGGGCCAAGTATGGACAGATACGCAGTATTTT
CASSIWPGGQVWTDTQYF
>NA|NA|TRBJ1-4|TRBV5-1
TGCGCCAGCAGCTACGCTACGGAGGCAGCCGGACTGTTTTTT
CASSYATEAAGLFF
>NA|NA|TRBJ1-5|TRBV3-1/TRBV3-2
TGTGCCAGCAGCCAAGGGGTGGGCAGGGGTAATCAGCCCCAGCATTTT
CASSQGVGRGNQPQHF
>TRBD2|once|TRBJ2-1|TRBV4-1
TGCGCCAGCAGCCAAGGACAGCGGGGGGCCAATGAGCAGTTCTTC
CASSQGQRGANEQFF
>TRBD1|few|TRBJ1-2|TRBV4-3
TGCGCCAGCAGCCAAAGTAGACAGGGTAGCTACACCTTC
CASSQSRQGSYTF
>NA|NA|TRBJ2-5|TRBV5-6
TGTGCCAGCAGCATAACGACTAGTTGGAAGGAGGAGACCCAGTACTTC
CASSITTSWKEETQYF
>TRBD2|NA|TRBJ2-2|TRBV6-1
TGTGCCAGCAGTGACATTAGCGGGATAGACACCGGGGAGCTGTTTTTT
CASSDISGIDTGELFF
>NA|NA|TRBJ1-2|TRBV3-1/TRBV3-2
TGTGCCAGCAGCCAAGCTCAGACAGGTCCCTATGGCTACACCTTC
CASSQAQTGPYGYTF
>NA|NA|TRBJ2-2|TRBV2
TGTGCCAGCAGGGTACATACAGGGAGGGCCGGGGAGCTGTTTTTT
CASRVHTGRAGELFF
>NA|NA|TRBJ1-1|TRBV5-8
TGTGCCAGCAGCTTGAGGGGGTCTCAAGCTTTCTTT
CASSLRGSQAFF
>TRBD2|NA|TRBJ2-7|TRBV28
TGTGCCAGCAGTTTCTTAGCGGGGGGATACGAGCAGTACTTC
CASSFLAGGYEQYF
>NA|few|TRBJ1-5|TRBV4-1
TGCGCCAGCAGCCAAGATAGGGCAGGGTCTAATCAGCCCCAGCATTTT
CASSQDRAGSNQPQHF
>NA|few|TRBJ1-2|TRBV7-2
TGTGCCCGCTTGAACAGTGCCTATGGCTACACCTTC
CARLNSAYGYTF
>NA|NA|TRBJ1-5|TRBV27
TGTGCCAGCAGTTTCTTCAGGGGAAGTGATCAGCCCCAGCATTTT
CASSFFRGSDQPQHF
>TRBD1|NA|TRBJ1-1|TRBV6-5
TGTGCCAGCAGTCCCCGGACAGGTGAAGCTTTCTTT
CASSPRTGEAFF
>TRBD2|NA|TRBJ2-2|TRBV19
TGTGCCAGTAGTATACAGCGGGGGGGCAACACCGGGGAGCTGTTTTTT
CASSIQRGGNTGELFF
>TRBD2|NA|TRBJ2-2|TRBV28
TGTGCCAGCACAACCGGGAGGGGATCCGGGGAGCTGTTTTTT
CASTTGRGSGELFF
>NA|NA|TRBJ1-5|TRBV5-1
TGCGCCAGCAGCTTGGCTGGGGGCACGAGCAATCAGCCCCAGCATTTT
CASSLAGGTSNQPQHF
>NA|NA|TRBJ1-4|TRBV5-6
TGTGCCAGCGGTAGGGGTTTAGCTAATGAAAAACTGTTTTTT
CASGRGLANEKLFF
>NA|NA|TRBJ1-2|TRBV4-2
TGTGCCAGCAGCCAAGATTGGTCGGGAAGTAGCTATGGCTACACCTTC
CASSQDWSGSSYGYTF
>NA|NA|TRBJ1-2|TRBV2
TGTGCCAGCAGTCTGGAGACTTTGCCTTTTTATGGCTACACCTTC
CASSLETLPFYGYTF
>NA|NA|TRBJ1-6|TRBV4-1
TGCGCCAGCAGCCAAGCGGCGGGGGGACCTTCACCCCTCCACTTT
CASSQAAGGPSPLHF